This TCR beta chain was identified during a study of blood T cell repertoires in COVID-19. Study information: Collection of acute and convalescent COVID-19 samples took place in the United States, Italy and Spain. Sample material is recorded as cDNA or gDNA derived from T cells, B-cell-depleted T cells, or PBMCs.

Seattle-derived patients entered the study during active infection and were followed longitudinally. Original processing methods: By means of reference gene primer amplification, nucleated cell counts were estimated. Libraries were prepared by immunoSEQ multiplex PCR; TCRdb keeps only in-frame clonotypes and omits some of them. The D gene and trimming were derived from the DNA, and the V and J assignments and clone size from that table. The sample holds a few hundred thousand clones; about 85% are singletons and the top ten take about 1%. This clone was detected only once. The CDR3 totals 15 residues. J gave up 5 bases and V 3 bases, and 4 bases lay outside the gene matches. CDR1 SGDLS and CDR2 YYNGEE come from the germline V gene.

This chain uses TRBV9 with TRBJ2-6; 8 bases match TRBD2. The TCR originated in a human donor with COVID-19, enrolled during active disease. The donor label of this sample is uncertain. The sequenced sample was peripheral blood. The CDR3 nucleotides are TGTGCCAGCAGCGATCGGGAGGGCTGGGCCAACGTCCTGACTTTC. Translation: CASSDREGWANVLTF.